This T cell receptor (beta chain) was sequenced in a study of T cell repertoires in cytomegalovirus infection. About the study: Researchers turned to recently identified HLA-C-restricted CMV epitopes as well as well-studied HLA-B-restricted ones. Shared public TCR beta signatures pointed to both CMV infection and a matching HLA type.

The CDR3 totals 14 residues. Trimming removed 6 bases at V and 4 bases at J, with 15 bases between. Germline-derived CDR1 and CDR2 are MNHGY and SAAAGT. TCRdb re-called the reads through MiXCR, storing one row per CDR3 protein. This table holds hundreds of thousands of distinct CDR3 sequences, roughly 33% found once. Comment on this clonotype: Its matching antigen is unknown.

Study-wide points: Frequencies of public TCR beta families were cumulated, and this identified carriers of CMV plus the relevant HLA. Clonotype analysis showed dominance of the ex vivo response by HLA-C-restricted CMV-specific TCR beta clonotypes.

J is TRBJ1-2 and V is TRBV6-8; TRBD1 is a possible D gene (6 bases). This receptor was identified in a human donor in good health (CMV status not recorded). Some clones in this sample may be carry-over from other donors' samples. This sample comprised cultured CD8+ T cells from PBMCs, obtained from culture after CMV antigen stimulation. The CDR3 spells CASSQGYSGYGYTF. CDR3 nucleotide sequence: TGTGCCAGCAGCCAGGGGTACAGTGGCTATGGCTACACCTTC.